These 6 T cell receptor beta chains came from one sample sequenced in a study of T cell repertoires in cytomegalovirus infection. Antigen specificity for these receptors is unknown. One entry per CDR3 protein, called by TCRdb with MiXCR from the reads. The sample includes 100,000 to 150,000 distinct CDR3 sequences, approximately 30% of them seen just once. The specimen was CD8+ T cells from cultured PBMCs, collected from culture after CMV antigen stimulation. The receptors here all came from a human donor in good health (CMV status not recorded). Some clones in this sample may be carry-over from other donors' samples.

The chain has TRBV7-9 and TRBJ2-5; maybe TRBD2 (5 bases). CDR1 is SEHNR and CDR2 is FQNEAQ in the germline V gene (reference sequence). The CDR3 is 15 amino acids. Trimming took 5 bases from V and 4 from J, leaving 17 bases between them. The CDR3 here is CASSTRDGRRETQYF. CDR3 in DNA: TGTGCCAGCAGCACGAGGGATGGCAGAAGAGAGACCCAGTACTTC.

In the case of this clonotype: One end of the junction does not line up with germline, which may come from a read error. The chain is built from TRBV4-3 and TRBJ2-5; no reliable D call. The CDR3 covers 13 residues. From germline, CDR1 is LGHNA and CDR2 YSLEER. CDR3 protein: CASSLYRQETEYF. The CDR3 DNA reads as TGCGCCAGCAGCCTATATCGTCAAGAGACCGAGTACTTC.

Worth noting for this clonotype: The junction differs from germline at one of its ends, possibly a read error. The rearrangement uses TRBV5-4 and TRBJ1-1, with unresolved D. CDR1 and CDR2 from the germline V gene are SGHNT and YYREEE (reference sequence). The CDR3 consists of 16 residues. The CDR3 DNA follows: TGTGCCAGCAGCTGGACGAAAACGGAGTGGAACGCTGAAGCTTTCTTT. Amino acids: CASSWTKTEWNAEAFF. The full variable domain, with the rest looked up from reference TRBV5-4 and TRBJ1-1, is ETGVTQSPTHLIKTRGQQVTLRCSSQSGHNTVSWYQQALGQGPQFIFQYYREEENGRGNFPPRFSGLQFPNYSSELNVNALELDDSALYLCASSWTKTEWNAEAFFGQGTRLTVV.

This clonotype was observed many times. The CDR3 DNA reads TGTGCCAGCAGCACCGGGACAGCCTACGAGCAGTACTTC. Its translation is CASSTGTAYEQYF. V and J are TRBV7-9 and TRBJ2-7, with TRBD1 matching 7 bases. V shed 5 bases, J shed 2 bases, and the junction held 3 bases outside the gene matches. CDR3 length equals 13 residues. Germline loops: CDR1 SEHNR, CDR2 FQNEAQ (reference sequence).

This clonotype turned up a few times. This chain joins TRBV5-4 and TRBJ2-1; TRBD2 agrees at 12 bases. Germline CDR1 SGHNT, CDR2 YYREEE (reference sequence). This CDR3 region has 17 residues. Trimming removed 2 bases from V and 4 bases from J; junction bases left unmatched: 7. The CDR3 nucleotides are TGTGCCAGCAGCTTACCTCTAGCGGGGGGGCCGTACAATGAGCAGTTCTTC. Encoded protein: CASSLPLAGGPYNEQFF. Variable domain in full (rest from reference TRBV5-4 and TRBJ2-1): ETGVTQSPTHLIKTRGQQVTLRCSSQSGHNTVSWYQQALGQGPQFIFQYYREEENGRGNFPPRFSGLQFPNYSSELNVNALELDDSALYLCASSLPLAGGPYNEQFFGPGTRLTVL.

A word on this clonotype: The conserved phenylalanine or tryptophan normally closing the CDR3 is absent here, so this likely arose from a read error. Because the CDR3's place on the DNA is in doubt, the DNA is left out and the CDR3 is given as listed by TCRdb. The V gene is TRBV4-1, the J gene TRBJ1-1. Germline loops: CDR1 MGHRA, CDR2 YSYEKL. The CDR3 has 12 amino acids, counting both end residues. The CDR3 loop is CASSPHRNTEAS.